This T cell receptor (beta chain) is from a study of OX40 agonist ivuxolimab in advanced cancers. The overall study: At doses from 0.01 to 10 mg/kg, patients were given intravenous ivuxolimab every 2 weeks. The study enrolled dose-escalation patients with hepatocellular carcinoma, melanoma, renal cell or head and neck cancer.

Using immunoSEQ multiplex PCR, the repertoire was profiled, and TCRdb retains in-frame clones only, with some absent. Among about 25,000 clones listed, 70% to 90% were seen once. Regarding this clone: Its antigen is still unknown.

The CDR3 totals 13 residues. The V and J ends lost 9 bases and 1 base, in that order; junction bases with no gene match: 2. Germline CDR1 is PRHDT and CDR2 is FYEKMQ (reference sequence). Study conclusions and caveats: In general, CD8+ T cells held more expanded clones than CD4+ did, on average.

The investigators sampled blood at baseline, at cycle 4 day 1, and at cycle 7 day 1. V gene TRBV13 combines with J gene TRBJ1-1; 10 bases match TRBD1. The input for sequencing was CD4+ or CD8+ T cells sorted from blood, taken in a trial of the OX40 agonist ivuxolimab. The sequence was obtained from an adult with an advanced solid tumor such as melanoma, head and neck, liver or kidney cancer. DNA of the CDR3: TGTGCCAGGAGACAGGGGGCGAACACTGAAGCTTTCTTT. This gives the protein CARRQGANTEAFF.